The 18 T cell receptor beta chains below all came from one sample that was sequenced in a study of blood T cell repertoires in COVID-19. Some clones are missing from TCRdb's copy, which holds only in-frame ones; the method was immunoSEQ multiplex PCR. The table lists under 300,000 clones, around 80% of them singletons. What was sequenced was peripheral blood. The receptors were gathered from a woman aged 40 to 50 who had recovered from COVID-19.

The genes are TRBV5-1 and TRBJ1-1; 8 nucleotides line up with TRBD1. The CDR3 is 16 amino acids. Unmatched junction bases numbered 13, after V lost 4 bases and J lost 5 bases. Per germline, CDR1 SGHRS and CDR2 YFSETQ. The CDR3 loop reads CASSPGQGFSKTEAFF. CDR3 DNA sequence: TGCGCCAGCAGCCCTGGACAGGGTTTCAGTAAGACTGAAGCTTTCTTT.

J is TRBJ1-2 and V is TRBV3-1 (or the pseudogene TRBV3-2); perhaps TRBD1 as D (5 bases). The CDR3 has 13 residues. Germline-derived CDR1 and CDR2 are LGHDT and YNNKEL (reference sequence). Trimming took 1 base from V and 3 from J, leaving 6 bases between them. CDR3 residues: CASSQGGYYGYTF. The CDR3 DNA follows: TGTGCCAGCAGCCAAGGGGGCTACTATGGCTACACCTTC.

The J gene is TRBJ2-4, the V gene TRBV27; TRBD1 agrees at 12 bases. The CDR3 runs 13 residues. In germline, CDR1 is MNHEY, CDR2 SMNVEV (reference sequence). The V segment lost 10 bases and the J segment 7 bases; nucleotides outside the gene matches: 5. The CDR3 reads CATGTGGANIQYF. The CDR3, as DNA: TGTGCCACCGGGACAGGGGGCGCGAACATTCAGTACTTC.

This chain links TRBV19 with TRBJ1-2, with 7 bases lining up with TRBD1. The CDR3 has 15 residues. V was clipped by 4 bases and J by 8 bases; unmatched bases: 13. Germline CDR1 reads LNHDA; CDR2 reads SQIVND (reference sequence). CDR3 in DNA: TGTGCCAGTAGTACCCTACAGGGGTTACAAGAGGGCTACACCTTC. The encoded protein is CASSTLQGLQEGYTF. The complete variable domain, with remaining parts taken from reference TRBV19 and TRBJ1-2, reads DGGITQSPKYLFRKEGQNVTLSCEQNLNHDAMYWYRQDPGQGLRLIYYSQIVNDFQKGDIAEGYSVSREKKESFPLTVTSAQKNPTAFYLCASSTLQGLQEGYTFGSGTRLTVV.

The chain couples TRBV9 to TRBJ1-6; D uncertain. The germline CDR1 and CDR2 sequences are SGDLS and YYNGEE. Trimming took off 7 bases at V and 0 bases at J, with 11 bases between the two ends. The CDR3 has 15 residues. CDR3 DNA sequence: TGTGCCAGCGCCTCAACGAGCTCCTATAATTCACCCCTCCACTTT. Its translation: CASASTSSYNSPLHF.

This chain uses TRBV5-1 with TRBJ2-7; the match to TRBD1 covers 12 bases. This CDR3 contains 16 residues. Germline trimming cut 0 bases from V and 6 bases from J; bases unmatched to any gene: 7. CDR1 SGHRS and CDR2 YFSETQ come from the germline V gene. The DNA of the CDR3 is TGCGCCAGCAGCTTGGCACCGGGACAGGGGGCCATCGAGCAGTACTTC. It translates to CASSLAPGQGAIEQYF.

This chain joins TRBV6-1 and TRBJ1-1; D not resolved. Looked up from germline, CDR1 is MNHNS and CDR2 is SASEGT. Between the trimmed V and J ends, which lost 2 bases and 0 bases, there was a span of 10 bases. The CDR3 loop spans 15 amino acids. CDR3 loop: CASSEYGLMNTEAFF. The CDR3 DNA reads TGTGCCAGCAGTGAATATGGGCTGATGAACACTGAAGCTTTCTTT.

The table lists this clone with a count of one. The chain has TRBV21-1 and TRBJ2-3; the table's D call, TRBD2, has no DNA check behind it. TRBV21-1 counts as a pseudogene. This CDR3 comprises 17 residues. CDR3 region: CASSTKVGTSRTDTQYF. In DNA form, the CDR3 reads TGTGCCAGCAGCACAAAGGTCGGGACTAGCCGTACAGATACGCAGTATTTT.

J is TRBJ1-6 and V is TRBV19; TRBD1 might be the D (6 bases). Germline CDR1 is LNHDA and CDR2 is SQIVND (reference sequence). The CDR3 runs 15 residues. V dropped 9 bases and J dropped 7 bases, with 19 bases sitting between them. The DNA for the CDR3 is TGTGCCAGAGCCCGAAAAACAGGGATAAATTCACCCCTCCACTTT. As protein: CARARKTGINSPLHF.

The chain employs TRBV18 and TRBJ2-7; TRBD1 agrees at 11 bases. V shed 6 bases, J shed 1 base, and the junction held 14 bases outside the gene matches. CDR3 size: 18 residues. Per the germline V gene, CDR1 is KGHSH and CDR2 is LQKENI. The CDR3 protein is CASSPGQGAFRKSYEQYF. As DNA, the CDR3 is TGTGCCAGCTCTCCAGGACAGGGGGCTTTTCGAAAATCCTACGAGCAGTACTTC. Variable domain in full (rest from reference TRBV18 and TRBJ2-7): NAGVMQNPRHLVRRRGQEARLRCSPMKGHSHVYWYRQLPEEGLKFMVYLQKENIIDESGMPKERFSAEFPKEGPSILRIQQVVRGDSAAYFCASSPGQGAFRKSYEQYFGPGTRLTVT.

The genes are TRBV12-3 or TRBV12-4 and TRBJ2-1; TRBD2 matches 10 bases. Trimming cost V 8 bases and J 7 bases; bases outside gene matches: 5. The CDR3 is 13 residues long. CDR3 DNA: TGTGCCAGCGGGAGCGGGGGGGGTAATGAGCAGTTCTTC. Translating it yields CASGSGGGNEQFF.

The chain carries TRBV2 and TRBJ2-1; possibly TRBD2 for D (6 bases). The CDR3 has 15 amino acids. The V gene lost 7 bases and the J gene lost 7 bases, with 20 bases spanning the gap. The V gene's germline CDR1 is SNHLY and CDR2 FYNNEI. CDR3 nucleotides: TGTGCCAGCACCCTGGGGGGACCCGGCATAAATGAGCAGTTCTTC. Its translation is CASTLGGPGINEQFF. The complete variable domain, with remaining parts taken from reference TRBV2 and TRBJ2-1, reads EPEVTQTPSHQVTQMGQEVILRCVPISNHLYFYWYRQILGQKVEFLVSFYNNEISEKSEIFDDQFSVERPDGSNFTLKIRSTKLEDSAMYFCASTLGGPGINEQFFGPGTRLTVL.

This chain's CDR3 is CASRPDSNTDTQYF. CDR3 coding DNA: TGTGCCAGCAGACCGGACAGTAACACAGATACGCAGTATTTT. The rearrangement joins TRBV11-3 to TRBJ2-3; tentative D call: TRBD1 (6 bases). This CDR3 region has 14 residues. Per the germline V gene, CDR1 is SGHNT and CDR2 is YENEEA. V lost 6 bases, J lost 2 bases, and 12 bases lay in between.

The rearrangement uses TRBV7-8 and TRBJ1-1; TRBD1 agrees at 7 bases. The J segment lost 2 bases and the V segment lost 2 bases, leaving 11 bases of the junction unmatched. The length of the CDR3 is 17 residues. Germline V gene data show CDR1 as SGHVS and CDR2 as FQNEAQ. CDR3 bases: TGTGCCAGCAGCTTACGCCCTTGGGGGACAGTTAACACTGAAGCTTTCTTT. Translated: CASSLRPWGTVNTEAFF.

The chain combines TRBV27 with TRBJ2-7; no clear D gene. The CDR3 is 13 residues long. The V gene's germline CDR1 is MNHEY and CDR2 SMNVEV (reference sequence). The V and J ends lost 2 bases and 4 bases respectively, with 9 bases between them. The CDR3 is CASSLRQEYEQYF. CDR3 nucleotide sequence: TGTGCCAGCAGTTTACGGCAGGAATACGAGCAGTACTTC.

The chain carries TRBV5-6 and TRBJ2-2, with D perhaps matching TRBD2 (6 bases). The V gene lost 4 bases and the J gene lost 5 bases, with 6 bases spanning the gap. This CDR3 is 12 amino acids long. CDR1 is SGHDT, CDR2 YYEEEE, per germline. The DNA for the CDR3 is TGTGCCAGCAGCGGGGGGACCGGGGAGCTGTTTTTT. Residues: CASSGGTGELFF.

Regarding this clone: One junction end disagrees with the germline gene, perhaps due to a read error. This CDR3 is CASTLLGSGGKQYF. The CDR3 bases are TGTGCCAGCACCTTATTGGGGTCAGGGGGGAAGCAGTACTTC. The chain joins TRBV7-2 to TRBJ2-7; a weak D match, TRBD1 (7 bases). CDR1 and CDR2 from the germline V gene are SGHTA and FQGNSA. The CDR3 contains 14 residues.

This clone was found a few times. The chain recombines TRBV2 with TRBJ2-4, with 12 bases lining up with TRBD2. Germline trimming cut 5 bases from V and 2 bases from J; bases unmatched to any gene: 4. Germline values: CDR1 SNHLY, CDR2 FYNNEI. CDR3 length: 16 residues. The CDR3 here is CASSFLAGGTKNIQYF. The CDR3 nucleotides are TGTGCCAGCAGTTTCCTAGCGGGGGGGACCAAAAACATTCAGTACTTC.